The T cell receptor (beta chain) described here comes from a study of blood T cells in healthy people across ages. Primed by a sample-barcoded 5' primer and a J-beta primer mix, a second PCR proceeded for roughly 7 to 12 cycles. MiXCR was run by TCRdb on the 5' RACE reads, yielding one entry per CDR3 protein. The sample holds some 1.5 million distinct CDR3 sequences, roughly 27% seen once. There are 13 residues in the CDR3. CDR1 is SGHTA and CDR2 is FQGNSA in the germline V gene. The TCR comes from a woman aged 25 to 39 in good health. The chain uses TRBV7-2 and TRBJ2-5; maybe TRBD1 (6 bases). The closer fit of TRBJ2-1 to the DNA end suggests the J call may be wrong. Sequenced material: blood. This CDR3 reads CASIRTAQETQFF. In DNA, the CDR3 is TGTGCCAGCATTAGGACAGCTCAAGAGACCCAGTTCTTC.